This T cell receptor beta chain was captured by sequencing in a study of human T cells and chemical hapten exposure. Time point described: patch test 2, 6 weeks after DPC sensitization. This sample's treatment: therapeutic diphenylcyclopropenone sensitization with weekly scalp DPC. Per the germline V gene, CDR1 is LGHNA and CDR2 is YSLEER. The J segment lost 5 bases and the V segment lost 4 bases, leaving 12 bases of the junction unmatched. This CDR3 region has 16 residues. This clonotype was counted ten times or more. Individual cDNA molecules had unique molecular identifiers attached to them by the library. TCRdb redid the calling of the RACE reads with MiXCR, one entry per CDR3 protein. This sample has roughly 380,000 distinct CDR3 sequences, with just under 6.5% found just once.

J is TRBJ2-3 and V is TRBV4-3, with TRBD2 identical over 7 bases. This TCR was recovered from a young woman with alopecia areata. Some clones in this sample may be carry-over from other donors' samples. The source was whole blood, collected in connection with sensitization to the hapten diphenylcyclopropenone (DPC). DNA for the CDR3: TGCGCCAGCAGCCCCCACGGCGGGAGCCCTAGAGATACGCAGTATTTT. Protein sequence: CASSPHGGSPRDTQYF.